The TCR beta chain described here comes from a study of T cells in Graves' hyperthyroidism and ophthalmopathy. Study-wide points: Most thyroid clonotypes with frequency above 0.001 were detected in blood.

Comments on this clonotype: Its antigen is unknown.

Diagnoses were made from clinical symptoms, serum measures (thyroxine and TRAb), thyroid ultrasound and orbital computed tomography. Germline lookup yields CDR1 SGHDT and CDR2 YYEEEE. With 0 bases removed from V and 5 bases from J, the gap between germline ends came to 14 bases. The CDR3 spans 16 residues. Authors of the study amplified TCR beta CDR3 regions from RNA transcripts. First-round RT-PCR with HTBI primers amplified the TCR CDR3 region. TCRdb fed the multiplex PCR reads into MiXCR, producing one record per CDR3 protein. The data contain about 350,000 distinct CDR3 sequences, 15% to 20% of them singletons.

The chain joins TRBV5-6 to TRBJ2-2; TRBD1 might be the D (6 bases). The sequencing sample was made of blood. This TCR came from a woman between 40 and 50 years old with Graves' ophthalmopathy. The CDR3 loop reads CASSLATRGWTGELFF. The CDR3 DNA reads as TGTGCCAGCAGCTTGGCGACAAGGGGGTGGACCGGGGAGCTGTTTTTT.